This TCR beta chain was found in a study of blood T cell repertoires in COVID-19. Per the study methods: Cell counts per sample came from amplifying reference gene primers. TCRdb's copy holds only in-frame clones and misses some; the assay was immunoSEQ multiplex PCR. V, J and clone size are taken as reported in that table, and D and trimming were inferred from the DNA itself. The sample shows fewer than 250,000 clones, around 85% of them seen only once. Membership in each cohort depended on participant-reported clinical history. V was clipped by 8 bases and J by 3 bases, with 16 bases between them. This CDR3 has 14 amino acids. The V gene's germline CDR1 is MRHNA and CDR2 SNTAGT. This clone was counted only a few times.

The V gene is TRBV6-4, the J gene TRBJ1-1; a weak D match, TRBD1 (6 bases). The sample was PBMCs or T cells enriched from blood (not recorded which). The receptor's source is a woman aged 45-65 years with acute COVID-19. Here the CDR3 DNA reads TGTGCCAGCGCTCCCACTCAGGGGTACACTGAAGCTTTCTTT. It specifies CASAPTQGYTEAFF.